The clone carrying this T cell receptor beta chain was counted only a few times. Its antigen is not identified. These data are taken from a study of CD8+ T cells in alopecia areata. The wider study: A regimen of oral tofacitinib, 5 to 10 mg twice daily, was given to treated patients. Among treated patients, severity was scored by affected scalp area percentage. Notes on the study in general: Against the mouse data, patients shared TCRs less clearly, possibly for HLA reasons. Both scalp clonality and the expanded CD8+ clones among the top 100 showed a significant decrease with tofacitinib.

The sequencing template was cDNA reverse transcribed from extracted RNA. Assay: immunoSEQ multiplex PCR; the TCRdb copy retains only in-frame clones and omits some. The sample carries more than 90,000 clones, 58% recorded once. Treatment given: oral pan-JAK inhibitor, 5-10 mg twice daily. The CDR3 totals 12 residues. Germline CDR1 reads SQVTM; CDR2 reads ANQGSEA. V was clipped by 4 bases and J by 5 bases; unmatched bases: 4. Material: CD8+ T cells sorted from blood, obtained at week 4, from a patient treated with tofacitinib. This TCR derives from a human donor with alopecia areata. V usage is TRBV29-1 and J usage is TRBJ2-5; 7 bases are a match to TRBD2. The CDR3 loop is CSVVGRFETQYF. The CDR3 nucleotides read TGCAGCGTTGTCGGGAGGTTTGAGACCCAGTACTTC.